This TCR beta chain was found in a study of blood T cell repertoires in COVID-19. Study-wide background: In each case, the material was cDNA or gDNA derived from T cells, B-cell-depleted T cells, or PBMCs.

The data were produced by immunoSEQ multiplex PCR, yet TCRdb's version contains in-frame clones alone and is incomplete. The sample records around 70,000 clones, just under 85% being singletons. The sample comprised peripheral blood. This TCR derives from an older man with acute or convalescent COVID-19.

The CDR3 sequence is CASSDGQGAGANVLTF. As DNA, the CDR3 is TGTGCCAGTAGTGATGGACAGGGGGCTGGGGCCAACGTCCTGACTTTC. The chain couples TRBV19 to TRBJ2-6; 10 positions agree with TRBD1. This CDR3 comprises 16 residues. Germline V gene sequence: CDR1 LNHDA, CDR2 SQIVND (reference sequence). The V gene end was trimmed by 5 bases and the J gene end by 2 bases; junction bases not matched to a gene: 3. The full variable domain, rest sourced from reference TRBV19 and TRBJ2-6, is DGGITQSPKYLFRKEGQNVTLSCEQNLNHDAMYWYRQDPGQGLRLIYYSQIVNDFQKGDIAEGYSVSREKKESFPLTVTSAQKNPTAFYLCASSDGQGAGANVLTFGAGSRLTVL.